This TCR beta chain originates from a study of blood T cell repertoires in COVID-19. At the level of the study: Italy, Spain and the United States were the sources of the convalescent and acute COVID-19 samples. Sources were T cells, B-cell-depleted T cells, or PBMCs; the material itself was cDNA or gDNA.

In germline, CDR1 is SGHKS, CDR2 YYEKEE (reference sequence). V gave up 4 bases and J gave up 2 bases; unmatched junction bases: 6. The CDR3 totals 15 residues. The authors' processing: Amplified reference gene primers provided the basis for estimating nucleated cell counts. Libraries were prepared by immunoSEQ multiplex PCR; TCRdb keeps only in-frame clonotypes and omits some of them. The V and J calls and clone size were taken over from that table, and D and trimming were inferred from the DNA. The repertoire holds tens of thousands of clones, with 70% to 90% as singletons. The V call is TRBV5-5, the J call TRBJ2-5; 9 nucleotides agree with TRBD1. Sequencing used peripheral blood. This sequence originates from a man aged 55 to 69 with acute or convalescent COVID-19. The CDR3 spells CASSGGTGRQETQYF. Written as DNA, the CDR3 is TGTGCCAGCAGCGGGGGGACAGGGAGGCAAGAGACCCAGTACTTC.